This T cell receptor (beta chain) is from a study of T cell repertoires in cytomegalovirus infection. Study overall: The authors used CMV epitopes that were HLA-C-restricted (recently identified) and HLA-B-restricted (well studied). Carrying CMV and the relevant HLA type showed in public TCR beta signatures.

One entry per CDR3 protein results from TCRdb running MiXCR on the reads. Among a few hundred thousand distinct CDR3 sequences listed, just under 40% were seen once. Study-wide results and limits: Across the ex vivo response, the dominant clonotypes were HLA-C-restricted CMV-specific TCR beta clonotypes. Carriers of CMV plus the relevant HLA were identified by cumulative public TCR beta family frequency.

Germline V gene lookup returns CDR1 MNHNS and CDR2 SASEGT. This CDR3 has 17 amino acids. Trimming pared 6 bases from V and 0 bases from J, leaving 18 bases between. In this sample, this clonotype turned up a few times. Its antigen is as yet unknown. Material: cultured PBMCs, obtained from culture after CMV antigen stimulation. The genes are TRBV6-1 and TRBJ1-5; D possibly corresponds to TRBD1 (5 bases). This clonotype originated in a human donor in good health (CMV status not recorded). Some clones in this sample may be carry-over from other donors' samples. The DNA of the CDR3 is TGTGCCAGCAGGGAAAAAGGACAACTTTATAGCAATCAGCCCCAGCATTTT. It encodes CASREKGQLYSNQPQHF.